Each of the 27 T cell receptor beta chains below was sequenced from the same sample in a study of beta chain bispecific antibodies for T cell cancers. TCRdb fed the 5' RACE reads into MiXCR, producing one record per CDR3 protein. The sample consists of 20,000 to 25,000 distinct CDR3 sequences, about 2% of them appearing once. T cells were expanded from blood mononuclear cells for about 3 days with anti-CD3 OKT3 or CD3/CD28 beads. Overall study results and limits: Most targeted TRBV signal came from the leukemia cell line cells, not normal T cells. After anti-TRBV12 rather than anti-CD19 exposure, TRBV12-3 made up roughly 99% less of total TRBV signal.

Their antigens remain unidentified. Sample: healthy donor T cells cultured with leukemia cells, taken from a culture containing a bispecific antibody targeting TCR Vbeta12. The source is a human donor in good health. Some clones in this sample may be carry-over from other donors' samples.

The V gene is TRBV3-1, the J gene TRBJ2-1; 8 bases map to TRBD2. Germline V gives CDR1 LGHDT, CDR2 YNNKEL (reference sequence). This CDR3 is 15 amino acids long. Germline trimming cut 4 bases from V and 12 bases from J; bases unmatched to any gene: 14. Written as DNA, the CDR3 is TGTGCCAGCAGCCCCCGAGGTAGCGGGGAATGGGGGCAGTTCTTC. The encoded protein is CASSPRGSGEWGQFF.

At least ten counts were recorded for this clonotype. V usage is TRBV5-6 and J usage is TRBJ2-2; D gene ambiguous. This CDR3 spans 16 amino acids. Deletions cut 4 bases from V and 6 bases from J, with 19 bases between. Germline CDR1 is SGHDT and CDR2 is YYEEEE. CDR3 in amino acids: CASSPYLQISPGELFF. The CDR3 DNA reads TGTGCCAGCAGCCCCTACCTCCAAATCTCGCCCGGGGAGCTGTTTTTT.

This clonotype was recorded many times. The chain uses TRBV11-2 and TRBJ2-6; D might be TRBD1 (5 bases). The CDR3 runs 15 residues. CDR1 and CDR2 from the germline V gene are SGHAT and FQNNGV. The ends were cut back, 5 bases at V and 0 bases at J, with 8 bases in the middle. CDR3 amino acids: CASSRQFSGANVLTF. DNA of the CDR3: TGTGCCAGCAGCAGACAGTTCTCTGGGGCCAACGTCCTGACTTTC.

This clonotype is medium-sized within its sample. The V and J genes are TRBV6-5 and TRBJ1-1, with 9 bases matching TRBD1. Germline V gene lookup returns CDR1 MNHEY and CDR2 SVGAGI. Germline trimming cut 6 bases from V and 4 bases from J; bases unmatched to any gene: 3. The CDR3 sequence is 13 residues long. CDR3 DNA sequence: TGTGCCAGCAGGAAACAGGGGGCCACTGAAGCTTTCTTT. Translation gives CASRKQGATEAFF.

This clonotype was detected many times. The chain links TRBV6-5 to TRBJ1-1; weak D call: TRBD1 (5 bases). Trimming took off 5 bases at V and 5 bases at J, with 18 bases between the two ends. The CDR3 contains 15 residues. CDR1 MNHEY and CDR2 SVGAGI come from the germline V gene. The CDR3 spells CASSNNWGGETEAFF. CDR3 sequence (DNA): TGTGCCAGCAGTAATAATTGGGGGGGGGAGACTGAAGCTTTCTTT.

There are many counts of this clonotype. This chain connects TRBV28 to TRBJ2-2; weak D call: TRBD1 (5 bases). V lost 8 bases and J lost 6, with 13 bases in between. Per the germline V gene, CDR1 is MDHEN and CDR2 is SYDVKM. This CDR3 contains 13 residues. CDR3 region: CASGAPSPGELFF. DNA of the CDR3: TGTGCCAGCGGGGCCCCGTCCCCCGGGGAGCTGTTTTTT.

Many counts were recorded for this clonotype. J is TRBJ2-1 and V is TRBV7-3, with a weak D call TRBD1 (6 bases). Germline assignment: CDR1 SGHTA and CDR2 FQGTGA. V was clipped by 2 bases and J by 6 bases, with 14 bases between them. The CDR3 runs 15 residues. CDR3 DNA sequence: TGTGCCAGCAGCTTATTTACAGGGAGCATCAATGAGCAGTTCTTC. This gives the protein CASSLFTGSINEQFF.

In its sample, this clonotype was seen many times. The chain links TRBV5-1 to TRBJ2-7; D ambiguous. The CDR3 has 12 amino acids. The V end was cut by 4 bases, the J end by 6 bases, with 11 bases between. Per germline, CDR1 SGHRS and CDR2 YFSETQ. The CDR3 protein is CASSAPGGEQYF. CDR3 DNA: TGCGCCAGCAGCGCCCCGGGCGGCGAGCAGTACTTC.

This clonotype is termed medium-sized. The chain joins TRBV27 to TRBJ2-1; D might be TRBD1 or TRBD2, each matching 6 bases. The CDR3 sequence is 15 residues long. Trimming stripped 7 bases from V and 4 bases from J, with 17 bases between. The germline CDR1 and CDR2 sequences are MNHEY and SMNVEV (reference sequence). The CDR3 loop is CASNRGGTEYNEQFF. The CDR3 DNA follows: TGTGCCAGCAACAGAGGGGGGACGGAATACAATGAGCAGTTCTTC.

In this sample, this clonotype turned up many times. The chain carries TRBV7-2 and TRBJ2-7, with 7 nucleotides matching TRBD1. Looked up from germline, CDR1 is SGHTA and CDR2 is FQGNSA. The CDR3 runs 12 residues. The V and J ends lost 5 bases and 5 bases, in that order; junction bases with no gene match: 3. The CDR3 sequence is CASSPDRDEQYF. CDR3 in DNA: TGTGCCAGCAGCCCCGACAGGGACGAGCAGTACTTC.

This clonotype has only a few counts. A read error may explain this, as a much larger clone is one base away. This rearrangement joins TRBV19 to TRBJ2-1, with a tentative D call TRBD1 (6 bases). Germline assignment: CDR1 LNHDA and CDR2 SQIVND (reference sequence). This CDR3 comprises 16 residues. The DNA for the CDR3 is TGTGCCAGTAGTATCTCGACAGGAAGCTCCTACAATGGGCAGTTCTTC. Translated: CASSISTGSSYNGQFF.

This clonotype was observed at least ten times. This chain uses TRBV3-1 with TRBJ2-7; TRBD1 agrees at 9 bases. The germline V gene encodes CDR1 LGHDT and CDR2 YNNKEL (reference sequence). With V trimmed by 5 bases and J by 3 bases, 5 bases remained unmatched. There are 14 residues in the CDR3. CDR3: CASSEGQGIYEQYF. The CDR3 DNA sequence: TGTGCCAGCAGCGAGGGACAGGGAATCTACGAGCAGTACTTC.

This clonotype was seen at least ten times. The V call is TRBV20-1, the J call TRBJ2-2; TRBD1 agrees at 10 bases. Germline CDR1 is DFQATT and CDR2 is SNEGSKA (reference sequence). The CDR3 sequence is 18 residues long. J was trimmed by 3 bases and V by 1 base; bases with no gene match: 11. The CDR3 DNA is TGCAGTGCTAGAGCCCGGGACAGGGGCCTTGTGGACACCGGGGAGCTGTTTTTT. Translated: CSARARDRGLVDTGELFF.

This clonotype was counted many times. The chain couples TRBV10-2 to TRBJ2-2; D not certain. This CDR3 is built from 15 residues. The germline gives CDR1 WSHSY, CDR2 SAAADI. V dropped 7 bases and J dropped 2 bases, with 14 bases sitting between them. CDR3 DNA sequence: TGCGCCAGCACCCTTTCTGGGGTAAACACCGGGGAGCTGTTTTTT. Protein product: CASTLSGVNTGELFF.

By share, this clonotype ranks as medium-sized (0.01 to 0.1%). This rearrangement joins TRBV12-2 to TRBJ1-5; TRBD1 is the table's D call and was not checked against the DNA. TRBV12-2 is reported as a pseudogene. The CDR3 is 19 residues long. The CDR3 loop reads CASRSPTGGGLGWDQPQHF. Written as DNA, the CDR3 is TGTGCAAGTCGCTCCCCGACAGGGGGAGGGCTTGGGTGGGATCAGCCCCAGCATTTT.

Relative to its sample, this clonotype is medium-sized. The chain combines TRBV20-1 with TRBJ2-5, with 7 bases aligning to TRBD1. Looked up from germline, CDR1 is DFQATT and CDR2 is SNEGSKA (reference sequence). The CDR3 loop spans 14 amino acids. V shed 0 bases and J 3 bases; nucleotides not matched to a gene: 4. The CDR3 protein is CSARDATGKETQYF. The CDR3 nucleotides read TGCAGTGCTAGAGACGCGACAGGGAAAGAGACCCAGTACTTC.

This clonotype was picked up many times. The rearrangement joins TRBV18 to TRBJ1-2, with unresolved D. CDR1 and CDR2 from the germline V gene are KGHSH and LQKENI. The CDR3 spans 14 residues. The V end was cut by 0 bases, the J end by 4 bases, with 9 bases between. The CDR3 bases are TGTGCCAGCTCACCACCTACAGTAGGCTATGGCTACACCTTC. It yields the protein CASSPPTVGYGYTF. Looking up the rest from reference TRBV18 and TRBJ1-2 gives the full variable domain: NAGVMQNPRHLVRRRGQEARLRCSPMKGHSHVYWYRQLPEEGLKFMVYLQKENIIDESGMPKERFSAEFPKEGPSILRIQQVVRGDSAAYFCASSPPTVGYGYTFGSGTRLTVV.

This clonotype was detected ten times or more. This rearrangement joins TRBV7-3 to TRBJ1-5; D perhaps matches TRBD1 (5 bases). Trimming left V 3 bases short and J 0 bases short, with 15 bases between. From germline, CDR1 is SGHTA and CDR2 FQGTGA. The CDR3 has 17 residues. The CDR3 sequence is CASSFNDRTYSNQPQHF. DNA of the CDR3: TGTGCCAGCAGCTTCAATGACAGAACATATAGCAATCAGCCCCAGCATTTT.

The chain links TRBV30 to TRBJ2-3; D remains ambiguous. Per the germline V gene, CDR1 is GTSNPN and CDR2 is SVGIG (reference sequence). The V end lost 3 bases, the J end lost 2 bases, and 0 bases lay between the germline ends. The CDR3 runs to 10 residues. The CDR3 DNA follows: TGTGCCTGGAGCACAGATACGCAGTATTTT. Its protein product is CAWSTDTQYF.

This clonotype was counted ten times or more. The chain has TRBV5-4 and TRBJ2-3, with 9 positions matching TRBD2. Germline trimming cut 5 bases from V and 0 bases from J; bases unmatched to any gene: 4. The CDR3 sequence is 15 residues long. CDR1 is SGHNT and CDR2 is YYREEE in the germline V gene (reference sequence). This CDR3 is CASRAGGSSTDTQYF. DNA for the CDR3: TGTGCCAGCAGGGCGGGGGGGTCGAGCACAGATACGCAGTATTTT.

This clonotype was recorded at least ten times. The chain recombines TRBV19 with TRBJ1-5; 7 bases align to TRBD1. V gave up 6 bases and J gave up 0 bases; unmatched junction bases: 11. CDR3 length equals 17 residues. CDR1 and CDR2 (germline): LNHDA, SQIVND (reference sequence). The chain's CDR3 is CASRDRSSGNSNQPQHF. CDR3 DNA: TGTGCCAGTAGGGACAGGAGCTCAGGGAATAGCAATCAGCCCCAGCATTTT.

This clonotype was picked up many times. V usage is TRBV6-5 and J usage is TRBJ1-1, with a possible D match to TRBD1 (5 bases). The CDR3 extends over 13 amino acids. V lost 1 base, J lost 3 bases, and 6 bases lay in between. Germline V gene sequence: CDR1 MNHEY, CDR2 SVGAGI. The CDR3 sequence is CASSYFRDTEAFF. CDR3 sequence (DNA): TGTGCCAGCAGTTACTTCAGGGACACTGAAGCTTTCTTT.

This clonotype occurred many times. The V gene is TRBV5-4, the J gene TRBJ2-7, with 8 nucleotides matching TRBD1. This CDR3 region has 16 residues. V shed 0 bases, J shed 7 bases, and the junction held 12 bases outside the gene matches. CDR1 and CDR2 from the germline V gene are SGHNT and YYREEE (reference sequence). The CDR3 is CASSLGRTGKSGEQYF. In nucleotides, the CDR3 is TGTGCCAGCAGCTTGGGGAGGACAGGGAAGTCGGGAGAGCAGTACTTC.

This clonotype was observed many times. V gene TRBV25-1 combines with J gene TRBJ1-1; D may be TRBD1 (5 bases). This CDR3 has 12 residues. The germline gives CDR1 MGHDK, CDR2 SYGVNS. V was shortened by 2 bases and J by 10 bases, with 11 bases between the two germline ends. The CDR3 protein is CASSEGTLGAFF. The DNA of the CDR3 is TGTGCCAGCAGTGAAGGGACGTTAGGAGCTTTCTTT.

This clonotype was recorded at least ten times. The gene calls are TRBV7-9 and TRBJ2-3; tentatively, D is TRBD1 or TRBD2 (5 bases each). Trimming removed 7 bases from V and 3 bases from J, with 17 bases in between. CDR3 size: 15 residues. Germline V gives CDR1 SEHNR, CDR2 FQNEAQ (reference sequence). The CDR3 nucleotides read TGTGCCAGCACCCTGGGGCAGGGACGTACAGATACGCAGTATTTT. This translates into CASTLGQGRTDTQYF.

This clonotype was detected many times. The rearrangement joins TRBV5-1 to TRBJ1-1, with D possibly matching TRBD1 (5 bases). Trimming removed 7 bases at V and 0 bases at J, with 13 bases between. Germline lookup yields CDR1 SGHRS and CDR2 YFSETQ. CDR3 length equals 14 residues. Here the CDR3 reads CASVTGPMNTEAFF. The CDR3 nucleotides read TGCGCCAGCGTAACGGGACCGATGAACACTGAAGCTTTCTTT.

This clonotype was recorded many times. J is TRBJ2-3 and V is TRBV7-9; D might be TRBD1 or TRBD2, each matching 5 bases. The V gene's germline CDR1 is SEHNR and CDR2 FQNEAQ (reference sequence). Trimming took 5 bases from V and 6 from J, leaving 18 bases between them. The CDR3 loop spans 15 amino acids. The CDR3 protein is CASSAPGTPADTQYF. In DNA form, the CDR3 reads TGTGCCAGCAGCGCTCCCGGGACCCCCGCGGATACGCAGTATTTT. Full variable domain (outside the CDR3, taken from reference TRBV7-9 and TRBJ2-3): DTGVSQNPRHKITKRGQNVTFRCDPISEHNRLYWYRQTLGQGPEFLTYFQNEAQLEKSRLLSDRFSAERPKGSFSTLEIQRTEQGDSAMYLCASSAPGTPADTQYFGPGTRLTVL.